The next 27 T cell receptor beta chains were all read from a single sample in a study of cytomegalovirus exposure and HLA in healthy donors. PCR amplification relied on 60 Vbeta primers (plus 13 Jbeta primers). Libraries were prepared by immunoSEQ multiplex PCR; TCRdb keeps only in-frame clonotypes and omits some of them. The repertoire holds about 160,000 clones, around 79% seen once, with 5% to 6.5% in the top ten. The specimen sequenced was PBMCs. Receptor source: a man between 45 and 60 years old in good health and CMV-seropositive.

The DNA of the CDR3 is TGTGCCAGCAGTTACTCGACTAGCCCCGACGAGCAGTACTTC. Translated: CASSYSTSPDEQYF. This sequence joins TRBV6-5 and TRBJ2-7; TRBD2 matches 7 bases. Germline loops: CDR1 MNHEY, CDR2 SVGAGI. This CDR3 spans 14 amino acids. Losses at the gene ends were 0 bases for V and 5 bases for J; bases not matched to a gene: 4.

Only one count was recorded for this clone. The chain carries TRBV16 and TRBJ2-2; D call uncertain. The CDR3 has 14 residues. Germline lookup yields CDR1 KGHSY and CDR2 FQNENV. The V end was cut by 4 bases, the J end by 3 bases, with 9 bases between. The CDR3 coding sequence is TGTGCCAGCAGCCCCGACCGGGACACCGGGGAGCTGTTTTTT. Amino acids: CASSPDRDTGELFF.

The table lists this clone with a few counts. The gene calls are TRBV9 and TRBJ2-7; D uncertain. The length of the CDR3 is 15 residues. V was clipped by 0 bases and J by 0 bases, with 10 bases between them. The germline CDR1 and CDR2 sequences are SGDLS and YYNGEE. This CDR3 reads CASSVGPQSSYEQYF. The CDR3 DNA reads TGTGCCAGCAGCGTAGGACCACAGTCCTCCTACGAGCAGTACTTC.

V and J are TRBV5-8 and TRBJ2-5, with 7 bases lining up with TRBD1. Germline V gene sequence: CDR1 SGHTS, CDR2 YDEGEE. The CDR3 is made up of 14 amino acids. The V gene end was trimmed by 3 bases and the J gene end by 9 bases; junction bases not matched to a gene: 11. The CDR3 protein is CASSSGQWGSAQYF. CDR3 nucleotide sequence: TGTGCCAGCAGCTCGGGACAGTGGGGGTCAGCCCAGTACTTC.

J is TRBJ1-5 and V is TRBV15; D is unresolved. This CDR3 has 14 residues. Trimming stripped 5 bases from V and 8 bases from J, with 16 bases between. Germline-derived CDR1 and CDR2 are LNHNV and YYDKDF (reference sequence). CDR3 DNA: TGTGCCACCAGCCCTCCTTCACCGGTGGAGCCCCAGCATTTT. Amino acids: CATSPPSPVEPQHF. Full variable domain (rest looked up from reference TRBV15 and TRBJ1-5): DAMVIQNPRYQVTQFGKPVTLSCSQTLNHNVMYWYQQKSSQAPKLLFHYYDKDFNNEADTPDNFQSRRPNTSFCFLDIRSPGLGDTAMYLCATSPPSPVEPQHFGDGTRLSIL.

The chain uses TRBV28 and TRBJ1-1; D gene uncertain. The CDR3 runs 14 residues. Trimming took 3 bases from V and 5 from J, leaving 13 bases between them. The V gene's germline CDR1 is MDHEN and CDR2 SYDVKM. The CDR3 protein is CASSLRQIGTEAFF. The CDR3 DNA reads TGTGCCAGCAGTTTGCGGCAGATTGGGACTGAAGCTTTCTTT.

The chain employs TRBV5-1 and TRBJ1-2; TRBD1 agrees at 10 bases. J lost 5 bases, V lost 0 bases, and 4 bases had no gene match. CDR1 SGHRS and CDR2 YFSETQ come from the germline V gene. This CDR3 comprises 15 residues. CDR3 region: CASSLAGQGGYGYTF. CDR3 DNA sequence: TGCGCCAGCAGCTTGGCTGGACAGGGGGGTTATGGCTACACCTTC. Full variable domain (remainder filled in from reference TRBV5-1 and TRBJ1-2): KAGVTQTPRYLIKTRGQQVTLSCSPISGHRSVSWYQQTPGQGLQFLFEYFSETQRNKGNFPGRFSGRQFSNSRSEMNVSTLELGDSALYLCASSLAGQGGYGYTFGSGTRLTVV.

The genes are TRBV28 and TRBJ2-7; D ambiguous. V was shortened by 5 bases and J by 3 bases, with 17 bases between the two germline ends. Germline V gene lookup returns CDR1 MDHEN and CDR2 SYDVKM. CDR3 length: 15 residues. The CDR3 bases are TGTGCCAGCAGTATACCTACCCCATCCCGCTACGAGCAGTACTTC. Residues: CASSIPTPSRYEQYF. Full variable domain (missing parts from reference TRBV28 and TRBJ2-7): DVKVTQSSRYLVKRTGEKVFLECVQDMDHENMFWYRQDPGLGLRLIYFSYDVKMKEKGDIPEGYSVSREKKERFSLILESASTNQTSMYLCASSIPTPSRYEQYFGPGTRLTVT.

V usage is TRBV29-1 and J usage is TRBJ2-7; tentatively, D is TRBD1 (5 bases). CDR3 length equals 14 residues. Germline assignment: CDR1 SQVTM and CDR2 ANQGSEA. Trimming left V 1 base short and J 2 bases short, with 12 bases between. The CDR3: CSVEAPGPTYEQYF. The DNA for the CDR3 is TGCAGCGTTGAAGCCCCAGGGCCGACCTACGAGCAGTACTTC.

The rearrangement links TRBV11-3 to TRBJ2-3; D gene unclear. CDR1 is SGHNT, CDR2 YENEEA, per germline. This CDR3 comprises 15 residues. Trimming pared 1 base from V and 0 bases from J, leaving 8 bases between. CDR3 sequence reads: CASSLGGLSTDTQYF. The CDR3, as DNA: TGTGCCAGCAGCTTAGGAGGCCTCAGCACAGATACGCAGTATTTT.

The CDR3 region is CASSFSEVAHNYEQYF. The CDR3 region has the DNA TGTGCCAGCAGTTTCTCCGAGGTGGCCCACAACTACGAGCAGTACTTC. The V gene is TRBV9, the J gene TRBJ2-7; no clear D gene. The length of the CDR3 is 16 residues. With 5 bases removed from V and 3 bases from J, the gap between germline ends came to 21 bases. CDR1 and CDR2 from the germline V gene are SGDLS and YYNGEE.

The chain recombines TRBV19 with TRBJ2-4, with 9 bases aligning to TRBD1. The V gene's germline CDR1 is LNHDA and CDR2 SQIVND (reference sequence). The CDR3 has 14 amino acids. With V trimmed by 6 bases and J by 7 bases, 7 bases remained unmatched. This CDR3 is CASSRQGEWNIQYF. In DNA form, the CDR3 reads TGTGCCAGTAGCCGACAGGGGGAGTGGAACATTCAGTACTTC.

Turning to this clone: Other DNA sequences in the same sample also yield this CDR3. The V gene is TRBV5-1, the J gene TRBJ2-1; 11 bases line up with TRBD2. The CDR3 spans 15 residues. The V gene's germline CDR1 is SGHRS and CDR2 YFSETQ. J gave up 4 bases and V 3 bases, and 3 bases lay outside the gene matches. The CDR3 spells CASSSGTSGYNEQFF. Written as DNA, the CDR3 is TGCGCCAGCAGCTCCGGGACTAGCGGTTACAATGAGCAGTTCTTC.

This chain joins TRBV5-6 and TRBJ2-5; tentative D call: TRBD1 (6 bases). The germline CDR1 and CDR2 sequences are SGHDT and YYEEEE. V lost 4 bases, J lost 5 bases, and 12 bases lay in between. The CDR3 contains 13 residues. CDR3 residues: CASSRDRSETQYF. CDR3 nucleotides: TGTGCCAGCAGCCGAGACAGGTCGGAGACCCAGTACTTC.

This clone occurred a few times. This specimen includes other DNA sequences encoding the same CDR3. This chain joins TRBV5-4 and TRBJ2-7, with 14 bases fitting TRBD2. V dropped 3 bases and J dropped 4; count of bases not matched to a gene: 3. The CDR3 has 15 residues. Germline values: CDR1 SGHNT, CDR2 YYREEE (reference sequence). CDR3 sequence (DNA): TGTGCCAGCAGCTCCGGGACTAGCGGGAGTTACGAGCAGTACTTC. Amino acid sequence: CASSSGTSGSYEQYF.

The genes are TRBV5-1 and TRBJ2-5, with TRBD2 matching 9 bases. The CDR3 runs 18 residues. V trimming: 1 base; J trimming: 4 bases; junction bases outside the gene matches: 14. The germline V gene has CDR1 SGHRS and CDR2 YFSETQ. CDR3 amino acids: CASSLNAGGPFTGETQYF. CDR3 bases: TGCGCCAGCAGCTTGAACGCGGGAGGGCCGTTTACGGGAGAGACCCAGTACTTC.

The gene calls are TRBV15 and TRBJ2-3, with 7 bases aligning to TRBD2. The V segment lost 1 base and the J segment 2 bases; nucleotides outside the gene matches: 9. The CDR3 totals 17 residues. Germline loops: CDR1 LNHNV, CDR2 YYDKDF (reference sequence). CDR3 sequence (DNA): TGTGCCACCAGCAGAGGACCGCCAGCGGGAAACACAGATACGCAGTATTTT. Residues: CATSRGPPAGNTDTQYF.

The chain couples TRBV28 to TRBJ2-2, with TRBD1 matching over 8 bases. Per the germline V gene, CDR1 is MDHEN and CDR2 is SYDVKM. V trimming: 3 bases; J trimming: 1 base; junction bases outside the gene matches: 4. This CDR3 contains 16 residues. Here the CDR3 DNA reads TGTGCCAGCAGTTTTTGGGGACAGGAGAACACCGGGGAGCTGTTTTTT. Translation gives CASSFWGQENTGELFF. Drawing the rest from reference TRBV28 and TRBJ2-2, the complete variable domain is DVKVTQSSRYLVKRTGEKVFLECVQDMDHENMFWYRQDPGLGLRLIYFSYDVKMKEKGDIPEGYSVSREKKERFSLILESASTNQTSMYLCASSFWGQENTGELFFGEGSRLTVL.

J is TRBJ2-5 and V is TRBV29-1, with D possibly matching TRBD2 (6 bases). V was cut by 5 bases and J by 5 bases, with 21 bases left in between. This CDR3 has 15 residues. Looked up from germline, CDR1 is SQVTM and CDR2 is ANQGSEA. CDR3 protein: CSVQTPLAPRETQYF. CDR3 DNA sequence: TGCAGCGTTCAAACACCTCTAGCGCCTCGGGAGACCCAGTACTTC.

CDR3 loop: CASSVAGEEDGYTF. DNA for the CDR3: TGTGCCAGCAGCGTAGCGGGGGAGGAGGATGGCTACACCTTC. This chain joins TRBV9 and TRBJ1-2; TRBD1 might be the D (5 bases). The CDR3 has 14 amino acids. CDR1 is SGDLS and CDR2 is YYNGEE in the germline V gene. The ends were cut back, 0 bases at V and 6 bases at J, with 12 bases in the middle.

This sequence joins TRBV5-6 and TRBJ2-3, with D uncertain. This CDR3 contains 14 residues. Trimming took 1 base from V and 3 from J, leaving 9 bases between them. In germline, CDR1 is SGHDT, CDR2 YYEEEE. CDR3 DNA: TGTGCCAGCAGCTTGTACACTACAACAGATACGCAGTATTTT. Protein sequence: CASSLYTTTDTQYF.

CDR3 bases: TGTGCCAGCCGTGGGACAGCGACAGATACGCAGTATTTT. Translating gives CASRGTATDTQYF. The rearrangement links TRBV6-1 to TRBJ2-3, with TRBD1 identical over 7 bases. The trim removed 8 bases at V and 3 bases at J, leaving 5 bases unmatched. CDR3 length equals 13 residues. Germline V gene sequence: CDR1 MNHNS, CDR2 SASEGT.

V and J are TRBV27 and TRBJ2-7; D perhaps matches TRBD2 (6 bases). Germline CDR1 is MNHEY and CDR2 is SMNVEV (reference sequence). The CDR3 consists of 14 residues. Deletions cut 6 bases from V and 7 bases from J, with 19 bases between. CDR3 DNA: TGTGCCAGCAGACCGTCAGGGAGGTTCGGAGAGCAGTACTTC. This translates into CASRPSGRFGEQYF.

V and J are TRBV19 and TRBJ2-7; 8 bases align to TRBD1. V was pared by 6 bases and J by 2 bases, with 9 bases of the junction left unmatched. CDR3 length equals 15 residues. CDR1 is LNHDA, CDR2 SQIVND, per germline (reference sequence). The CDR3 nucleotides read TGTGCCAGTAGCCCATCTCAGGGGGCCACCTACGAGCAGTACTTC. Translating it yields CASSPSQGATYEQYF.

V is TRBV10-3 and J is TRBJ2-1, with 13 bases matching TRBD2. The V segment lost 9 bases and the J segment 3 bases; nucleotides outside the gene matches: 17. The CDR3 is 19 residues long. CDR1 is ENHRY, CDR2 SYGVKD, per germline. CDR3 residues: CAIRPNPGLAGQDYNEQFF. The CDR3 DNA reads TGTGCCATAAGACCAAATCCGGGACTAGCGGGACAAGACTACAATGAGCAGTTCTTC.

The chain is built from TRBV5-6 and TRBJ2-7, with 10 positions matching TRBD2. CDR3 length: 16 amino acids. The V gene end was trimmed by 4 bases and the J gene end by 4 bases; junction bases not matched to a gene: 11. Per the germline V gene, CDR1 is SGHDT and CDR2 is YYEEEE. CDR3 amino acids: CASSRLLAGAPYEQYF. In DNA form, the CDR3 reads TGTGCCAGCAGCCGACTTCTAGCGGGAGCCCCTTACGAGCAGTACTTC.

This clone was counted a few times. This chain connects TRBV5-1 to TRBJ2-7; possibly TRBD1 for D (6 bases). V was pared by 0 bases and J by 4 bases, with 14 bases between. The CDR3 consists of 15 residues. Germline V gene data show CDR1 as SGHRS and CDR2 as YFSETQ. CDR3 residues: CASSLAPGQYYEQYF. For the CDR3, the DNA is TGCGCCAGCAGCTTGGCACCGGGACAATATTACGAGCAGTACTTC.